A single T cell receptor (beta chain) is shown here with its context. Antigen specificity is unknown. This entry comes from a study of stem cell transplantation in POMP-related autoinflammatory disease. Study context: DNA chimerism showed 100% graft donor engraftment of neutrophils and platelets through one year.

Assay used: immunoSEQ multiplex PCR; TCRdb lists only in-frame clones, some missing. There are tens of thousands of clones in the sample; roughly 93% occur only once, and 0.6% to 0.8% lies in the top ten. CDR1 is KGHSH and CDR2 is LQKENI in the germline V gene. The CDR3 runs to 16 residues. V shed 3 bases, J shed 0 bases, and the junction held 7 bases outside the gene matches. Findings and limits, study-wide: Unique TRB V-J gene pairings were limited in number in patients with PRAID.

Sequencing was performed on CD4+ T cells from PBMCs, taken after stem cell transplantation. This chain links TRBV18 with TRBJ2-5; 7 bases agree with TRBD1. This clonotype was obtained from a human patient with POMP-related autoinflammation and immune dysregulation (PRAID). The graft donor may account for some of the T cells. The CDR3 protein is CASSPFGQANQETQYF. The CDR3 nucleotides are TGTGCCAGCTCACCCTTCGGACAGGCTAACCAAGAGACCCAGTACTTC.